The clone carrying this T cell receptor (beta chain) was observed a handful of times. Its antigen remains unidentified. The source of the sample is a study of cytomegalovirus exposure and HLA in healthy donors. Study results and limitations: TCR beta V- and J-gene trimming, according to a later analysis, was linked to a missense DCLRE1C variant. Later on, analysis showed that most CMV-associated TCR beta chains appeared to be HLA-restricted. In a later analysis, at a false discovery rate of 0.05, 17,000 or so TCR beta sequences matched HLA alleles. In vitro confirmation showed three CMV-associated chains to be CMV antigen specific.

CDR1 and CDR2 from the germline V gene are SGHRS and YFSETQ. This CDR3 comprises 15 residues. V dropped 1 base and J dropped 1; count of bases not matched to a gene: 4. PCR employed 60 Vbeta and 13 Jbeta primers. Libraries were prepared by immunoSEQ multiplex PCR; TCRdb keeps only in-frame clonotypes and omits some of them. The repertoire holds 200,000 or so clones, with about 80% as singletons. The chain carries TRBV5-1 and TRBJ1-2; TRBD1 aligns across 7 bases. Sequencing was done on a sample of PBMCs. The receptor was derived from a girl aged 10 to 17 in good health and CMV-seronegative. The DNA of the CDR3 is TGCGCCAGCAGCTTGCTACAGGGGAGTAACTATGGCTACACCTTC. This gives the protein CASSLLQGSNYGYTF.